The present T cell receptor beta chain was sequenced within a study of cytomegalovirus exposure and HLA in healthy donors. This clone occurred a few times. Its antigen is undetermined. PCR employed 60 Vbeta and 13 Jbeta primers. Using immunoSEQ multiplex PCR, the repertoire was profiled, and TCRdb retains in-frame clones only, with some absent. The data hold some 200,000 clones, with just under 85% observed a single time. Sampled while nominally healthy, donors likely had unrecorded immune exposures. V shed 4 bases and J 5 bases; nucleotides not matched to a gene: 7. The germline V gene encodes CDR1 SQVTM and CDR2 ANQGSEA. CDR3 length: 13 amino acids. Overall study findings and caveats: A list of 164 TCR beta chains associated with cytomegalovirus was given.

J is TRBJ1-1 and V is TRBV29-1; 7 bases are shared with TRBD1. Material for sequencing was PBMCs. This sequence originates from a woman aged 40-49 years in good health and CMV-seronegative. The CDR3, as DNA: TGCAGCGTTGCCGCAGGGGGATCAACTGAAGCTTTCTTT. Protein sequence: CSVAAGGSTEAFF.